This note documents a single TCR beta chain sequence. This entry belongs to a study of blood T cell repertoires in COVID-19. J gave up 2 bases and V 3 bases, and 0 bases lay outside the gene matches. Germline V gives CDR1 PRHDT, CDR2 FYEKMQ (reference sequence). There are 13 residues in the CDR3. Method: immunoSEQ multiplex PCR; TCRdb's copy keeps in-frame clones and lacks some. The data contain 68,000 or so clones, about 91% of them singletons. Specimen: peripheral blood. The origin of this receptor is a woman in her 70s with acute or convalescent COVID-19. The J gene is TRBJ1-2, the V gene TRBV13; 7 bases map to TRBD1. DNA of the CDR3: TGTGCCAGCAGCTTGGGACAGAACTATGGCTACACCTTC. Translating it yields CASSLGQNYGYTF.